These 15 T cell receptor beta chains came from one sample sequenced in a study of OX40 agonist ivuxolimab in advanced cancers. Measured with immunoSEQ multiplex PCR; TCRdb has only the in-frame clones, and not every one. The data hold about 100,000 clones, with roughly 95% observed a single time. The specimen was CD4+ or CD8+ T cells sorted from blood, collected in a trial of the OX40 agonist ivuxolimab. The receptors shown here come from an adult with an advanced solid tumor such as melanoma, head and neck, liver or kidney cancer.

This chain joins TRBV29-1 and TRBJ2-1; 7 bases line up with TRBD2. J was trimmed by 7 bases and V by 1 base; bases with no gene match: 16. The germline gives CDR1 SQVTM, CDR2 ANQGSEA. This CDR3 has 17 residues. CDR3 loop: CSVEGTLGGSYQNEQFF. CDR3 nucleotide sequence: TGCAGCGTTGAAGGAACTCTCGGCGGGAGTTACCAAAATGAGCAGTTCTTC.

The chain combines TRBV7-9 with TRBJ2-1, with 7 bases fitting TRBD1. There are 11 residues in the CDR3. CDR1 and CDR2 (germline): SEHNR, FQNEAQ (reference sequence). V was clipped by 3 bases and J by 14 bases; unmatched bases: 4. The CDR3 DNA follows: TGTGCCAGCAGCTTCAGGACAGGAAAGTTCTTC. Residues: CASSFRTGKFF.

The CDR3 nucleotides are TGTGCCAGCTCACTAGTTCGGATCTCTAGCACAGATACGCAGTATTTT. Its protein product is CASSLVRISSTDTQYF. The chain combines TRBV27 with TRBJ2-3, with TRBD2 as a possible D gene (5 bases). The CDR3 has 16 amino acids. V shed 8 bases and J shed 0 bases, with 18 bases lying between them. Germline CDR1 and CDR2: MNHEY and SMNVEV (reference sequence).

This clone appeared once. This chain joins TRBV4-1 and TRBJ2-5; 10 nucleotides match TRBD1. CDR1 and CDR2 from the germline V gene are MGHRA and YSYEKL. The trim removed 4 bases at V and 1 base at J, leaving 3 bases unmatched. The CDR3 is 15 amino acids. The CDR3 sequence is CASSPGQGPQETQYF. The CDR3, as DNA: TGCGCCAGCAGCCCGGGACAGGGGCCCCAAGAGACCCAGTACTTC.

The chain uses TRBV19 and TRBJ1-5; D is possibly TRBD1 (5 bases). This CDR3 is built from 16 residues. Trimming pared 7 bases from V and 0 bases from J, leaving 16 bases between. Germline lookup yields CDR1 LNHDA and CDR2 SQIVND (reference sequence). This CDR3 reads CASTGTWGYSNQPQHF. Written as DNA, the CDR3 is TGTGCCAGTACCGGCACGTGGGGGTATAGCAATCAGCCCCAGCATTTT.

The DNA for the CDR3 is TGTGCCAGTAGTAGCCGGGACGGACCCGAAGCTTTCTTT. Translation: CASSSRDGPEAFF. The chain links TRBV19 to TRBJ1-1, with TRBD1 as a possible D gene (5 bases). Trimming removed 4 bases from V and 8 bases from J, with 14 bases in between. The CDR3 contains 13 residues. Germline V lookup: CDR1 LNHDA, CDR2 SQIVND (reference sequence).

The chain uses TRBV25-1 and TRBJ2-2; TRBD1 aligns across 10 bases. The J segment lost 5 bases and the V segment lost 5 bases, leaving 5 bases of the junction unmatched. Germline values: CDR1 MGHDK, CDR2 SYGVNS. The CDR3 totals 15 residues. In nucleotides, the CDR3 is TGTGCCAGCAGTCCGGGACAGGGGTGGACCGGGGAGCTGTTTTTT. This translates into CASSPGQGWTGELFF.

In this sample, this clone turned up a few times. The chain links TRBV7-9 to TRBJ1-2; 7 bases fit TRBD1. The trim removed 5 bases at V and 5 bases at J, leaving 5 bases unmatched. Germline CDR1 and CDR2: SEHNR and FQNEAQ (reference sequence). The CDR3 consists of 13 residues. The CDR3 DNA sequence: TGTGCCAGCAGCCTGGGACAGTCATATGGCTACACCTTC. This translates into CASSLGQSYGYTF.

V and J are TRBV6-5 and TRBJ2-2; D perhaps matches TRBD1 (6 bases). The V gene's germline CDR1 is MNHEY and CDR2 SVGAGI. V dropped 6 bases and J dropped 1 base, with 9 bases sitting between them. The CDR3 length is 14 residues. The CDR3 DNA reads as TGTGCCAGCAGGACGGACAGGAACACCGGGGAGCTGTTTTTT. Protein product: CASRTDRNTGELFF.

The CDR3 DNA reads TGTGCCAGCCGCCAAGGGGCGGACACCGGGGAGCTGTTTTTT. Translation: CASRQGADTGELFF. The rearrangement joins TRBV7-9 to TRBJ2-2, with TRBD1 as a possible D gene (5 bases). Per germline, CDR1 SEHNR and CDR2 FQNEAQ (reference sequence). Trimming took 8 bases from V and 3 from J, leaving 13 bases between them. This CDR3 is built from 14 residues. The entire variable domain, with the rest obtained from reference TRBV7-9 and TRBJ2-2, is as follows: DTGVSQNPRHKITKRGQNVTFRCDPISEHNRLYWYRQTLGQGPEFLTYFQNEAQLEKSRLLSDRFSAERPKGSFSTLEIQRTEQGDSAMYLCASRQGADTGELFFGEGSRLTVL.

V is TRBV6-6 and J is TRBJ2-7, with D possibly being TRBD1 (6 bases). The CDR3 loop spans 15 amino acids. Trimming left V 2 bases short and J 3 bases short, with 14 bases between. Germline V gene sequence: CDR1 MNHNY, CDR2 SVGAGI (reference sequence). The CDR3 reads CASSYNRDQSYEQYF. CDR3 DNA sequence: TGTGCCAGCAGTTACAACAGGGACCAGAGCTACGAGCAGTACTTC.

The chain couples TRBV7-9 to TRBJ1-1, with TRBD1 matching 10 bases. Germline CDR1 reads SEHNR; CDR2 reads FQNEAQ (reference sequence). The CDR3 spans 14 residues. Losses at the gene ends were 5 bases for V and 3 bases for J; bases not matched to a gene: 3. The CDR3 here is CASSRTGGYTEAFF. CDR3 in DNA: TGTGCCAGCAGCCGGACAGGGGGATACACTGAAGCTTTCTTT. The whole variable domain, remainder taken from reference TRBV7-9 and TRBJ1-1, is DTGVSQNPRHKITKRGQNVTFRCDPISEHNRLYWYRQTLGQGPEFLTYFQNEAQLEKSRLLSDRFSAERPKGSFSTLEIQRTEQGDSAMYLCASSRTGGYTEAFFGQGTRLTVV.

This chain links TRBV4-2 with TRBJ2-7, with D unclear. The V gene lost 3 bases and the J gene lost 4 bases, with 7 bases spanning the gap. This CDR3 spans 12 amino acids. Looked up from germline, CDR1 is LGHNA and CDR2 is YNFKEQ. This CDR3 is CASSQVDYEQYF. The CDR3 nucleotides read TGTGCCAGCAGCCAGGTTGATTACGAGCAGTACTTC.

This CDR3 is CASTEWDNEQFF. The CDR3 DNA is TGTGCCAGCACCGAGTGGGACAATGAGCAGTTCTTC. This chain joins TRBV7-6 and TRBJ2-1; D gene uncertain. Germline V gene sequence: CDR1 SGHVS, CDR2 FNYEAQ. V was trimmed by 7 bases and J by 5 bases, leaving 9 bases between them. This CDR3 has 12 residues.

CDR3 in DNA: TGTGCCAGTAGTATAGGCGGGGGGGGCTATGAGCAGTTCTTC. Its protein product is CASSIGGGGYEQFF. The V gene is TRBV19, the J gene TRBJ2-1; 9 nucleotides match TRBD2. V was clipped by 1 base and J by 8 bases; unmatched bases: 3. CDR1 and CDR2 from the germline V gene are LNHDA and SQIVND (reference sequence). This CDR3 is 14 amino acids long.